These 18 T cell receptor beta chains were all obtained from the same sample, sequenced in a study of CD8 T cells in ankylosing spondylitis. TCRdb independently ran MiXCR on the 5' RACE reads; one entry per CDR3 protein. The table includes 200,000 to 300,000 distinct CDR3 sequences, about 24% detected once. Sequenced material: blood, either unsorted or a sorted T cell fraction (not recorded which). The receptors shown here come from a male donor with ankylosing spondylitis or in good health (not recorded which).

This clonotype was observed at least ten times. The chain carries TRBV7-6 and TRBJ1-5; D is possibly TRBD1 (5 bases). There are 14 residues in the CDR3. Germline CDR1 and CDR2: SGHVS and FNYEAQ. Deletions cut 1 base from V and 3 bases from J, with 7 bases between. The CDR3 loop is CASSLDRINQPQHF. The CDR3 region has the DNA TGTGCCAGCAGCTTAGACAGGATCAATCAGCCCCAGCATTTT.

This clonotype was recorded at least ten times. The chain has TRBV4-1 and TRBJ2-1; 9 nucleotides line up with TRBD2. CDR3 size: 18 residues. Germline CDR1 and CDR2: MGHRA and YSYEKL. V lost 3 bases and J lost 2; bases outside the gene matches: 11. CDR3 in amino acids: CASSHLVVKRGAYNEQFF. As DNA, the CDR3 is TGCGCCAGCAGCCATCTCGTCGTTAAGCGGGGGGCCTACAATGAGCAGTTCTTC.

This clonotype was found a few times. The DNA of the CDR3 is TGCGCCAGCAGGGACCGCAGGGGGCCCCAAGAGACCCAGTACTTC. Residues: CASRDRRGPQETQYF. The chain is built from TRBV5-1 and TRBJ2-5; 8 bases are a match to TRBD1. This CDR3 region has 15 residues. The junction had 7 bases not matched to a gene; V was cut back by 5 bases and J by 1 base. Germline V gene sequence: CDR1 SGHRS, CDR2 YFSETQ.

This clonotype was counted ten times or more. The CDR3 DNA reads TGCAGTGCTAACCGGGACAGGGCGTCCTACGAGCAGTACTTC. It specifies CSANRDRASYEQYF. The chain links TRBV20-1 to TRBJ2-7; 9 bases fit TRBD1. The CDR3 spans 14 residues. V dropped 4 bases and J dropped 1; count of bases not matched to a gene: 5. Germline V lookup: CDR1 DFQATT, CDR2 SNEGSKA (reference sequence).

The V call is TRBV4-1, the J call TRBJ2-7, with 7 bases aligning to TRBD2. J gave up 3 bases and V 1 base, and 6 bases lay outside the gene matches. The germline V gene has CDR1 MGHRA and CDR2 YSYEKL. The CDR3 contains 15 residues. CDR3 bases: TGCGCCAGCAGCCAAGCCGGGACTACCCTCTACGAGCAGTACTTC. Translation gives CASSQAGTTLYEQYF.

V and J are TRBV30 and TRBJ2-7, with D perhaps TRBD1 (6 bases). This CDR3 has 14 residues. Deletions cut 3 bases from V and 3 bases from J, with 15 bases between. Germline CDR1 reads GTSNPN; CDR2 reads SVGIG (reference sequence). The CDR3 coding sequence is TGTGCCTGGAGGGGCCGGGACAAGTACTACGAGCAGTACTTC. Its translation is CAWRGRDKYYEQYF.

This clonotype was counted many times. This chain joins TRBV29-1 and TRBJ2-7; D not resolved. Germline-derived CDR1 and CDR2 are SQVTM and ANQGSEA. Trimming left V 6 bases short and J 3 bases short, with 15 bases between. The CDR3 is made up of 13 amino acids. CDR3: CSVRRAVDYEQYF. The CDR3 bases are TGCAGCGTGAGACGCGCGGTCGACTACGAGCAGTACTTC.

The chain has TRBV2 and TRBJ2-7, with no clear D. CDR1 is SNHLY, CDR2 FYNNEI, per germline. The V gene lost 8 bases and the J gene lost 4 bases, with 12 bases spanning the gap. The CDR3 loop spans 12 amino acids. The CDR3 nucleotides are TGTGCCAGCCGCTCCACTCTATACGAGCAGTACTTC. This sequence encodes CASRSTLYEQYF.

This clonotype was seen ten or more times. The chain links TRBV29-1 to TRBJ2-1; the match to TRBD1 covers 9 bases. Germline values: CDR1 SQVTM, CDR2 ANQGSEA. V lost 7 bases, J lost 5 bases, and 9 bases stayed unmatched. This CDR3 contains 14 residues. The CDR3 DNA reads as TGCAGCGGAAGCCCGGGACAGGGACACAATGAGCAGTTCTTC. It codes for CSGSPGQGHNEQFF.

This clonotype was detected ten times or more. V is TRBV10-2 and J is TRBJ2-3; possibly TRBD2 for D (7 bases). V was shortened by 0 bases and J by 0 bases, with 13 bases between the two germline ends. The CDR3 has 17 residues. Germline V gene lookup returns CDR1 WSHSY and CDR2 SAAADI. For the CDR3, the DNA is TGCGCCAGCAGTGAGTCGGGGGGGGCAAAAAGCACAGATACGCAGTATTTT. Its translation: CASSESGGAKSTDTQYF.

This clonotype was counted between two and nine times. The CDR3 DNA reads as TGTGCCACCAGTGACACAGGGGAAGGTCAAGAGACCCAGTACTTC. Translating gives CATSDTGEGQETQYF. The rearrangement links TRBV24-1 to TRBJ2-5; 7 positions match TRBD1. The CDR3 totals 15 residues. From germline, CDR1 is KGHDR and CDR2 SFDVKD. J lost 2 bases, V lost 4 bases, and 6 bases had no gene match.

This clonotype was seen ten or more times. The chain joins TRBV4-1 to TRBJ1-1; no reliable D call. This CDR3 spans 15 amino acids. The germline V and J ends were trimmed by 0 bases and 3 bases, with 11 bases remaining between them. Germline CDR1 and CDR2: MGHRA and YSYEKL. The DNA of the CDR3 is TGCGCCAGCAGCCAAGATCCTTCCTCGTACACTGAAGCTTTCTTT. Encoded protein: CASSQDPSSYTEAFF.

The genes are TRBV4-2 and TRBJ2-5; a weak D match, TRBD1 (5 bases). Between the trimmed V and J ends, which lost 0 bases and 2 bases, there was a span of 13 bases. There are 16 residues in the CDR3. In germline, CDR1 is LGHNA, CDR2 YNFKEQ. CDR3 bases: TGTGCCAGCAGCCAAGATACAGGCAGCGATCAAGAGACCCAGTACTTC. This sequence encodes CASSQDTGSDQETQYF.

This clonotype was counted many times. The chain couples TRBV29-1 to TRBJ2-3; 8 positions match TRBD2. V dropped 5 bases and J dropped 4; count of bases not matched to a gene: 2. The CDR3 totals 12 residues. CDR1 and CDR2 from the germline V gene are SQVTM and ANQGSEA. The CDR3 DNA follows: TGCAGCGTTCTCGGGGGGGCAGATACGCAGTATTTT. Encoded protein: CSVLGGADTQYF.

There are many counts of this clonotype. CDR3 loop: CAWSRGTLNTGELFF. The CDR3 coding sequence is TGTGCCTGGAGTCGAGGGACATTGAACACCGGGGAGCTGTTTTTT. V is TRBV30 and J is TRBJ2-2, with a weak D call TRBD1 (6 bases). V was shortened by 2 bases and J by 1 base, with 11 bases between the two germline ends. This CDR3 region has 15 residues. Germline CDR1 and CDR2: GTSNPN and SVGIG (reference sequence).

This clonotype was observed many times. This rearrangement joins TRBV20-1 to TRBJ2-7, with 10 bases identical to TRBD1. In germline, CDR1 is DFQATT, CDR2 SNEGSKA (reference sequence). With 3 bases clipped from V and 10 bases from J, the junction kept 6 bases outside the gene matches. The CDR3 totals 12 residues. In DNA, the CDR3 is TGCAGTGCTAGGGGGGACAGGGGTGAACAGTACTTC. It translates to CSARGDRGEQYF.

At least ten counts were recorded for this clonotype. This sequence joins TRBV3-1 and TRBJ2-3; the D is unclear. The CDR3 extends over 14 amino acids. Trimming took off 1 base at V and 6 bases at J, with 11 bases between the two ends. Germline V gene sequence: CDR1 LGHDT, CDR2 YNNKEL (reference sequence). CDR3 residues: CASSQGTSRDTQYF. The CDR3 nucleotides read TGTGCCAGCAGCCAAGGGACGTCCCGCGATACGCAGTATTTT.

The CDR3 coding sequence is TGTGCCAGCAGGGCTCTAGCGGGGTCCTACAATGAGCAGTTCTTC. This encodes CASRALAGSYNEQFF. The chain has TRBV2 and TRBJ2-1; 9 bases fit TRBD2. CDR1 is SNHLY, CDR2 FYNNEI, per germline. The CDR3 loop spans 15 amino acids. The ends lost 6 bases at V and 1 base at J; junction bases unmatched: 4.